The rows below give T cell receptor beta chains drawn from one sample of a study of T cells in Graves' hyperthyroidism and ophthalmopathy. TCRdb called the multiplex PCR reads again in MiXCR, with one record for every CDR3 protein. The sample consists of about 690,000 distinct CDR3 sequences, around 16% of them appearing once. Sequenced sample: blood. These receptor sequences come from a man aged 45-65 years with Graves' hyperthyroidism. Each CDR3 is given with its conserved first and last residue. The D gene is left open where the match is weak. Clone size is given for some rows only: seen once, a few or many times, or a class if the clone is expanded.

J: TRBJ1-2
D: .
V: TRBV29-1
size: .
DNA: TGCAGCGTTGGGGGTTCTGACGACTATGGCTACACCTTC
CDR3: CSVGGSDDYGYTF

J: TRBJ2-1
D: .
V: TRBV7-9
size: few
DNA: TGTGCCAGCAGCCTTGACGGAAGATTCAATGAGCAGTTCTTC
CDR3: CASSLDGRFNEQFF

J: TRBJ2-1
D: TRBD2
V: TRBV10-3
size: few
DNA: TGTGCCATCGGGACTAGCAGTTACAATGAGCAGTTCTTC
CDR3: CAIGTSSYNEQFF

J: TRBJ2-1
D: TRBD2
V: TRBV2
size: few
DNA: TGTGCCAGCAGTGATTCCCTAGCGGGAGAAAACTACAATGAGCAGTTCTTC
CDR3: CASSDSLAGENYNEQFF

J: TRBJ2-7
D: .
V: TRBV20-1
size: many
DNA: TGCAGTGCCGGGTCGGTGTTTGGCTCCGAGCAGTACTTC
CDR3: CSAGSVFGSEQYF

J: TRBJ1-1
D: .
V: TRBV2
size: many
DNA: TGTGCCAGCAGCAATGATGTGAACACTGAAGCTTTCTTT
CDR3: CASSNDVNTEAFF

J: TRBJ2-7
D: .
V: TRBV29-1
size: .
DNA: TGCAGCGTCCGGGACCTACTCGGCGGCGAGCAGTACTTC
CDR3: CSVRDLLGGEQYF

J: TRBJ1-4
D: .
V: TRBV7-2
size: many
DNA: TGTGCCAGCAGCCCCGGGACCGCTAATGAAAAACTGTTTTTT
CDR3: CASSPGTANEKLFF

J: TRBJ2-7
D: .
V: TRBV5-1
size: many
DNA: TGCGCCAGCAGCTGGGAGGTAGCAGGGCAGGGCGAGCAGTACTTC
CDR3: CASSWEVAGQGEQYF

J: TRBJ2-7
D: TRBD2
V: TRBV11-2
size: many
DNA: TGTGCCAGCAGCCCCCTAGCGGGAGGCGCCTACGAGCAGTACTTC
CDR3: CASSPLAGGAYEQYF

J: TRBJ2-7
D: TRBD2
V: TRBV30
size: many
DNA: TGTGCCTGGAGTAGACTAGCGGGAGGGTCCTTTTTTTGGCGGTACTTC
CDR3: CAWSRLAGGSFFWRYF

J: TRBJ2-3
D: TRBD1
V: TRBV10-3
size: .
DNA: TGTGCCATCAGCTCGGGACAGGGGGCAGATACGCAGTATTTT
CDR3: CAISSGQGADTQYF

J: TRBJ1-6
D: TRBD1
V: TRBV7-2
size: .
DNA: TGTGCCAGCAGCTCGATACCGGGACAGAATTCACCCCTCCACTTT
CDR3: CASSSIPGQNSPLHF

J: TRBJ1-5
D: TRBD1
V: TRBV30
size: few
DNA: TGTGCCTGGAGTCGAGGGACAGGGGGTTATCAGCCCCAGCATTTT
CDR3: CAWSRGTGGYQPQHF

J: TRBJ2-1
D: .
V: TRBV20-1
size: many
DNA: TGCAGTGCGGCTGGAGCGGATGAGCAGTTCTTC
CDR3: CSAAGADEQFF

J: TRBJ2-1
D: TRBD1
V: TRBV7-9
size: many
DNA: TGTGCCAGCAGCTTACAGAGGGACAGGGGTTGGGACAATGAGCAGTTCTTC
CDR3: CASSLQRDRGWDNEQFF

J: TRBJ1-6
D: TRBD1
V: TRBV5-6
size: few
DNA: TGTGCCAGCAGCTCAACAGGGGTCTATAATTCACCCCTCCACTTT
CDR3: CASSSTGVYNSPLHF

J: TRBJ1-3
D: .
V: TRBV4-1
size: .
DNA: TGCGCCAGCAGCCAAGGAAGGGAGGGAAACACCATATATTTT
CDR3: CASSQGREGNTIYF

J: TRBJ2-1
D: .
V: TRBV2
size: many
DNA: TGTGCCAGCAGTGAGCAGGGGAGCTCCTACAATGAGCAGTTCTTC
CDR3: CASSEQGSSYNEQFF

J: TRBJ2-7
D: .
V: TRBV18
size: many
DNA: TGTGCCAGCTCAACAGGGCTTCCCTACGAGCAGTACTTC
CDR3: CASSTGLPYEQYF

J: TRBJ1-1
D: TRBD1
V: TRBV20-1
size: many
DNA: TGCAGTGCCCGGGACAGGGAACCTGAAGCTTTCTTT
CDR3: CSARDREPEAFF

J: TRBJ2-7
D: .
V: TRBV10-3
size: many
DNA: TGTGCCATCAGTGAGCCGGGACGCCTCTACGAGCAGTACTTC
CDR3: CAISEPGRLYEQYF

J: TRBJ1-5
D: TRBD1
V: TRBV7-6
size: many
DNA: TGTGCCAGCAGCTCCGGACAGGGCCGGCCCCAGCATTTT
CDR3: CASSSGQGRPQHF

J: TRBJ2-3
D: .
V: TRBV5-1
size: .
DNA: TGCGCCAGCAGGCAGTCAGGAGGCACAGATACGCAGTATTTT
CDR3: CASRQSGGTDTQYF

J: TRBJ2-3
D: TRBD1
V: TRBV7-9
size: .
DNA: TGTGCCAGCAGGGGGACAGGTTTCACAGATACGCAGTATTTT
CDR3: CASRGTGFTDTQYF

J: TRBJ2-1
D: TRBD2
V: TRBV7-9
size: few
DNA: TGTGCCAGCAGCTCCCCGACTAGCGGGAGGACCTACAATGAGCAGTTCTTC
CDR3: CASSSPTSGRTYNEQFF

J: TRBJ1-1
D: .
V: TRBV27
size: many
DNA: TGTGCCAGCAGTTTTAAGTACCACACTGAAGCTTTCTTT
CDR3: CASSFKYHTEAFF

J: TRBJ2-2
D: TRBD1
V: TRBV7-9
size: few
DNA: TGTGCCAGCAGCTTCCCGGGACAGGAAACCGGGGAGCTGTTTTTT
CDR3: CASSFPGQETGELFF

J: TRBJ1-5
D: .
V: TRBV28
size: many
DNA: TGTGCCAGTTCGAGGAGGGACAATCAGCCCCAGCATTTT
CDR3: CASSRRDNQPQHF

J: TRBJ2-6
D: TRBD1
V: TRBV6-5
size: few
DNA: TGTGCCAGCAGTTACTCGATATCCCCGGGACAGGGGGTTTCTGGGGCCAACGTCCTGACTTTC
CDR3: CASSYSISPGQGVSGANVLTF

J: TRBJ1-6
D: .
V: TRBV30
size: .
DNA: TGTGCCTGGAGTTTGACATCCGATAATTCACCCCTCCACTTT
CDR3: CAWSLTSDNSPLHF

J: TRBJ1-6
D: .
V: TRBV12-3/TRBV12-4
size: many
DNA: TGTGCCAGCAGTTTAGGGGGCTCACGCTCACCCCTCCACTTT
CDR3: CASSLGGSRSPLHF

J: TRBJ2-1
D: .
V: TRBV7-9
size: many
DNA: TGTGCCAGCAGCTGGGACCGGAGCTCCTACAATGAGCAGTTCTTC
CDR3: CASSWDRSSYNEQFF

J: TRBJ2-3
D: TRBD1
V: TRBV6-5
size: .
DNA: TGTGCCAGCAGTTACTCGGACAGGGGAAAGACAGATACGCAGTATTTT
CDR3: CASSYSDRGKTDTQYF

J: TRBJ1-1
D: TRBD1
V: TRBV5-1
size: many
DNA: TGCGCCAGCAGCTATGGCGGGACAGGGGGCACTGAAGCTTTCTTT
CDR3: CASSYGGTGGTEAFF

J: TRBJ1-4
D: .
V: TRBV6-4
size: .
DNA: TGTGCCAGCAGTCCCCACAGGCGAGGGGATGAAAAACTGTTTTTT
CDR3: CASSPHRRGDEKLFF

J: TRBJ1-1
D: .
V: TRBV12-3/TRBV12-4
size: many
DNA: TGTGCCAGCAGTTTCGGGGTGGCTGAAGCTTTCTTT
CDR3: CASSFGVAEAFF

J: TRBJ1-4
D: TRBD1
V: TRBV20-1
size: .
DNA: TGCAGTGCAAAAGGACAGGGGGCAGATAATGAAAAACTGTTTTTT
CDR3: CSAKGQGADNEKLFF

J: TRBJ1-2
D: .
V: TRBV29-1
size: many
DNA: TGCAGCGTTGGAGCGCCAGAGACCTATGGCTACACCTTC
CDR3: CSVGAPETYGYTF

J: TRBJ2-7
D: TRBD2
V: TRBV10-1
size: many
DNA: TGCGCCAGCAGTGAAGCGGGGCTCGAGCAGTACTTC
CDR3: CASSEAGLEQYF

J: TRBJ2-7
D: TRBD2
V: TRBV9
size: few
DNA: TGTGCCAGCAGCGTAGTTCCTAGCGGGAGTTTCTACGAGCAGTACTTC
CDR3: CASSVVPSGSFYEQYF

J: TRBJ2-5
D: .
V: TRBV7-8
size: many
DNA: TGTGCCAGCAGCTTCCTCCTGGGAGGAAGAGAGACCCAGTACTTC
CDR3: CASSFLLGGRETQYF

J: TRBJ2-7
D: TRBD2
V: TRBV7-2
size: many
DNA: TGTGCCAGCAGCTTAGCCAGCGGGAGGCCCTACGAGCAGTACTTC
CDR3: CASSLASGRPYEQYF

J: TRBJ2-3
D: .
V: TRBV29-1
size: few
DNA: TGCAGCGTTGAAGATTCCCCCGCCGCAGATACGCAGTATTTT
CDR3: CSVEDSPAADTQYF